Listed below are T cell receptor beta chains from one sample, sequenced in a study of human T cells and chemical hapten exposure. MiXCR, run by TCRdb on the RACE reads, gives a single entry per CDR3 protein. Among roughly 250,000 distinct CDR3 sequences, about 9% were seen once, and the ten largest hold about 2.1%. Sequencing was performed on whole blood, taken in connection with sensitization to the hapten diphenylcyclopropenone (DPC). These receptors originate from a woman aged 40 to 49 with alopecia areata. Some clones in this sample may be carry-over from other donors' samples. Each CDR3 is given with its conserved first and last residue. A D gene is named only where the DNA matches it firmly. Rows give clone size only sometimes, using once, few, many, or a class for an expanded clone.

16,few,TRBD1,TRBV6-5,TRBJ2-1,CASSPTGGKAYNEQFF,TGTGCCAGCAGTCCAACAGGGGGCAAGGCCTACAATGAGCAGTTCTTC
17,many,.,TRBV9,TRBJ2-1,CASSIEPGSVGMNEQFF,TGTGCCAGCAGTATAGAGCCCGGGAGCGTCGGTATGAATGAGCAGTTCTTC
14,.,TRBD1,TRBV4-3,TRBJ1-2,CASSPQRQGGGYTF,TGCGCCAGCAGCCCCCAAAGACAGGGCGGAGGCTACACCTTC
15,.,.,TRBV6-5,TRBJ2-3,CASSYSVQITDTQYF,TGTGCCAGCAGTTACTCGGTCCAAATCACAGATACGCAGTATTTT
13,few,.,TRBV7-2,TRBJ2-1,CASSLTAPNEQFF,TGTGCCAGCAGCTTAACAGCCCCGAATGAGCAGTTCTTC
13,few,.,TRBV27,TRBJ1-5,CASSRDPGQPQHF,TGTGCCAGCAGTCGGGACCCGGGCCAGCCCCAGCATTTT
16,few,TRBD1,TRBV6-2/TRBV6-3,TRBJ2-7,CASRLIGTGFLYEQYF,TGTGCCAGCAGACTTATCGGGACAGGGTTTCTCTACGAGCAGTACTTC
15,.,TRBD2,TRBV12-3/TRBV12-4,TRBJ2-1,CASSLSSGSANEQFF,TGTGCCAGCAGTTTAAGTAGCGGGAGTGCCAATGAGCAGTTCTTC
14,few,.,TRBV28,TRBJ2-4,CASLTPIAKNIQYF,TGTGCCAGCCTGACCCCAATAGCCAAAAACATTCAGTACTTC
16,.,.,TRBV9,TRBJ2-5,CASSVALRGGIGSQYF,TGTGCCAGCAGCGTAGCTCTGCGGGGTGGGATCGGGTCCCAGTACTTC
14,.,.,TRBV25-1,TRBJ2-1,CASSEYQRNFRQFF,TGTGCCAGCAGTGAATACCAACGCAATTTCCGGCAGTTCTTC
17,few,TRBD2,TRBV7-9,TRBJ2-3,CASSPGLAGAYTDTQYF,TGTGCCAGCAGCCCGGGACTAGCGGGAGCTTACACAGATACGCAGTATTTT
16,few,.,TRBV7-2,TRBJ2-1,CASSVYGRRAYNEQFF,TGTGCCAGCAGCGTTTATGGGAGGAGAGCCTACAATGAGCAGTTCTTC
16,.,TRBD1,TRBV10-3,TRBJ1-1,CAISGAPGGENTEAFF,TGTGCCATCAGTGGAGCCCCAGGGGGCGAGAACACTGAAGCTTTCTTT
12,many,.,TRBV28,TRBJ1-2,CASRGMAYGYTF,TGTGCCAGCAGGGGTATGGCCTATGGCTACACCTTC
16,.,TRBD2,TRBV7-9,TRBJ2-3,CASSTPTSGRVVTQYF,TGTGCCAGCAGCACTCCGACTAGCGGGAGGGTAGTTACGCAGTATTTT
13,.,.,TRBV20-1,TRBJ2-1,CSARVNSYNEQFF,TGCAGTGCTAGAGTTAACTCCTACAATGAGCAGTTCTTC
15,.,TRBD1,TRBV7-2,TRBJ1-6,CASSLWGQGDSPLHF,TGTGCCAGCAGCTTATGGGGACAGGGGGATTCACCCCTCCACTTT
18,.,TRBD2,TRBV5-1,TRBJ2-3,CASSLRAASGRSADTQYF,TGCGCCAGCAGCCTTCGGGCGGCTAGCGGGAGAAGCGCAGATACGCAGTATTTT
15,few,.,TRBV7-9,TRBJ2-3,CASSSSGTRTDTQYF,TGTGCCAGCAGCTCTTCCGGGACACGCACAGATACGCAGTATTTT
17,few,.,TRBV4-1,TRBJ1-1,CASSRGPPRTLNTEAFF,TGCGCCAGCAGCCGCGGACCGCCAAGGACATTGAACACTGAAGCTTTCTTT
17,many,TRBD1,TRBV11-2,TRBJ2-6,CASTLGDSFSGANVLTF,TGTGCCAGCACCCTAGGGGACAGCTTCTCTGGGGCCAACGTCCTGACTTTC
16,.,TRBD1,TRBV28,TRBJ1-3,CASSLSGTGLRNTIYF,TGTGCCAGCAGTTTAAGCGGGACAGGGCTAAGAAACACCATATATTTT
16,.,.,TRBV4-2,TRBJ1-6,CASSQAGLPGNSPLHF,TGTGCCAGCAGCCAGGCGGGCTTACCGGGCAATTCACCCCTCCACTTT
15,.,TRBD1,TRBV3-1,TRBJ1-2,CASSPRDRSTYGYTF,TGTGCCAGCAGCCCGAGGGACAGGAGTACCTATGGCTACACCTTC
15,.,.,TRBV6-5,TRBJ2-3,CASSRRDSRTDTQYF,TGTGCCAGCAGCCGTAGGGATAGCCGCACAGATACGCAGTATTTT
15,few,TRBD2,TRBV11-1,TRBJ2-3,CASSFQRGYTDTQYF,TGTGCCAGCAGCTTCCAGCGGGGGTACACAGATACGCAGTATTTT
15,.,.,TRBV11-3,TRBJ2-1,CASSPQGGLHNEQFF,TGTGCCAGCAGCCCTCAGGGGGGCCTCCACAATGAGCAGTTCTTC
13,many,.,TRBV6-2/TRBV6-3,TRBJ1-1,CASSYSPRGEAFF,TGTGCCAGCAGTTACTCGCCGAGGGGTGAAGCTTTCTTT
14,.,.,TRBV20-1,TRBJ2-7,CSARDWGGSYEQYF,TGCAGTGCTAGAGATTGGGGAGGAAGCTACGAGCAGTACTTC
16,.,TRBD1,TRBV18,TRBJ1-1,CASSPQEQGIQTEAFF,TGTGCCAGCTCACCTCAGGAACAGGGGATACAAACTGAAGCTTTCTTT
15,.,TRBD1,TRBV6-2/TRBV6-3,TRBJ2-1,CASSSHRDSYNEQFF,TGTGCCAGCAGTTCCCACCGGGACAGCTACAATGAGCAGTTCTTC
18,few,TRBD2,TRBV7-8,TRBJ2-7,CASSRTFLRRRGDYEQYF,TGTGCCAGCAGCCGAACCTTTTTAAGGCGGCGGGGGGACTACGAGCAGTACTTC
14,few,.,TRBV3-1,TRBJ1-6,CASSQDWDHKPLHF,TGTGCCAGCAGCCAAGACTGGGACCACAAACCCCTCCACTTT
19,.,TRBD1,TRBV19,TRBJ2-7,CASSLHPGQGSSRGYEQYF,TGTGCCAGTAGCTTACATCCGGGACAGGGCTCATCGAGGGGGTACGAGCAGTACTTC
15,.,TRBD1,TRBV28,TRBJ2-7,CASSLAGTGGHEQYF,TGTGCCAGCAGTCTAGCAGGGACAGGGGGCCACGAGCAGTACTTC
14,.,TRBD1,TRBV20-1,TRBJ2-5,CSASRTGPMETQYF,TGCAGTGCTTCCCGGACAGGTCCCATGGAGACCCAGTACTTC
14,many,.,TRBV6-2/TRBV6-3,TRBJ2-7,CASSYDGASYEQYF,TGTGCCAGCAGTTACGACGGCGCCTCCTACGAGCAGTACTTC
12,.,.,TRBV5-5,TRBJ2-7,CAGSLLAAEQYF,TGTGCCGGCAGCTTGTTGGCCGCCGAGCAGTACTTC
14,.,.,TRBV27,TRBJ2-1,CASSQRQGGGEQFF,TGTGCCAGCAGTCAAAGACAGGGAGGCGGAGAGCAGTTCTTC
18,many,.,TRBV4-1,TRBJ2-6,CASSQPTGRASGANVLTF,TGCGCCAGCAGCCAGCCGACAGGGAGGGCCTCTGGGGCCAACGTCCTGACTTTC
15,many,TRBD1,TRBV20-1,TRBJ1-2,CSASPGQGSWYGYTF,TGCAGTGCTAGCCCAGGACAGGGGAGTTGGTATGGCTACACCTTC
13,.,.,TRBV29-1,TRBJ2-3,CSVGHINTDTQYF,TGCAGCGTTGGACATATCAACACAGATACGCAGTATTTT
14,.,.,TRBV20-1,TRBJ1-1,CSARWEGVDTEAFF,TGCAGTGCTAGATGGGAGGGGGTGGACACTGAAGCTTTCTTT
15,.,.,TRBV9,TRBJ2-2,CASSVGVTTSGELFF,TGTGCCAGCAGCGTAGGAGTCACTACATCGGGGGAGCTGTTTTTT
14,many,TRBD2,TRBV5-6,TRBJ2-7,CASSGGLAGGLQYF,TGTGCCAGCAGCGGGGGACTAGCGGGAGGCTTGCAGTACTTC
13,few,.,TRBV6-5,TRBJ2-7,CASSGITDYEQYF,TGTGCCAGCAGTGGGATCACAGATTACGAGCAGTACTTC
13,.,TRBD1,TRBV12-3/TRBV12-4,TRBJ2-1,CASARTGGDEQFF,TGTGCCAGCGCTCGGACAGGGGGGGATGAGCAGTTCTTC
14,.,TRBD2,TRBV10-3,TRBJ2-1,CAISSPGLGNEQFF,TGTGCCATCAGTAGTCCGGGACTAGGCAATGAGCAGTTCTTC
13,many,.,TRBV4-3,TRBJ2-1,CASSLQGSNEQFF,TGCGCCAGCAGCCTTCAGGGGTCGAATGAGCAGTTCTTC
15,few,.,TRBV3-1,TRBJ1-1,CASSQTGGDGTEAFF,TGTGCCAGCAGCCAGACTGGGGGGGACGGGACTGAAGCTTTCTTT
20,.,.,TRBV11-2,TRBJ1-5,CASSLGVSGDYYYSNQPQHF,TGTGCCAGCAGCTTAGGAGTCTCAGGAGACTACTATTATAGCAATCAGCCCCAGCATTTT
15,few,TRBD1,TRBV7-3,TRBJ2-1,CASSQRGLASNEQFF,TGTGCCAGCAGCCAAAGGGGGCTAGCCTCTAATGAGCAGTTCTTC